This section outlines one T cell receptor (beta chain) sequence together with its context. Its antigen is still unknown. Other DNA sequences in this sample translate to the same CDR3. The sample is drawn from a study of shared clonotypes between healthy human individuals. Whole-study results and caveats: Blood alone was sampled, and tissue repertoires likely differ. Enrolling few donors narrowed the genetic and exposure-history diversity that was represented. Researchers found naive subsets generally carried larger estimated richness than memory subsets.

Generated by immunoSEQ multiplex PCR, the TCRdb table keeps only in-frame clones and is missing some. The sample lists some 2,100,000 clones, about 94% occurring once. This CDR3 has 14 residues. The germline CDR1 and CDR2 sequences are SGHRS and YFSETQ. V was clipped by 0 bases and J by 3 bases, with 7 bases between them. Sequences were obtained from naive CD4+ T cells sorted from blood. Subset here: CD45RA+ positively selected. The receptor was derived from a man aged 18 to 35 in good health. The rearrangement uses TRBV5-1 and TRBJ1-3; D possibly corresponds to TRBD1 (5 bases). CDR3 sequence (DNA): TGCGCCAGCAGCTTGGGGCAGGGTGGAAACACCATATATTTT. The encoded protein is CASSLGQGGNTIYF.